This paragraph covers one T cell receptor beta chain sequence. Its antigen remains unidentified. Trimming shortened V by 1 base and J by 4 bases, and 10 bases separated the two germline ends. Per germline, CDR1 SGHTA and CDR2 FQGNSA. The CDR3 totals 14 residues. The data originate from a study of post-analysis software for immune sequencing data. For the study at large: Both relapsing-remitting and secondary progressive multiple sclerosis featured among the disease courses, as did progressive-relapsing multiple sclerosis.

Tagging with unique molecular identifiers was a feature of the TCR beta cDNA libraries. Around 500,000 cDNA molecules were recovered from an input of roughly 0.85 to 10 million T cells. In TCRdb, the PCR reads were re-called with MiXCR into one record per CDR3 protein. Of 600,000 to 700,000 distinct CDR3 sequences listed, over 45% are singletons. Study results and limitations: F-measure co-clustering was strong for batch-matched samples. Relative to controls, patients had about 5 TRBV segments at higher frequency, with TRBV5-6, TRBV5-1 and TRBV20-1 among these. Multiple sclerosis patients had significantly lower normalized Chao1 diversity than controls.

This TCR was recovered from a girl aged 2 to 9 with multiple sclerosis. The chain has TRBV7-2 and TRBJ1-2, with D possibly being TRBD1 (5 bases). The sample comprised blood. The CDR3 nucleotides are TGTGCCAGCAGCTTAGTATCCGGGGGCTATGGCTACACCTTC. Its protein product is CASSLVSGGYGYTF.